This T cell receptor beta chain originates from a study of beta chain features in type 1 diabetes. Overall study findings and caveats: VDJ junctions in type 1 diabetes patients carried more deletions and fewer insertions. TCRB repertoires of naive, central memory and Treg cells appeared more similar among patients than among healthy donors. cDNA sequencing could over-represent cells with high TCR expression.

Reverse transcribing all isolated RNA meant expressed TCRB transcripts were sequenced. Clones were sequenced by immunoSEQ multiplex PCR, and TCRdb holds only the in-frame ones, with some missing. The repertoire consists of about 140,000 clones, with less than 8.5% occurring once and the leading ten covering about 1.4%. As concerns this clone: Antigen specificity is unknown. Mismatch with germline at one junction end may stem from a read error.

Germline CDR1 reads SGHTA; CDR2 reads FQGNSA. The CDR3 covers 15 residues. The source of this sequence is a woman in her 30s in good health. This chain uses TRBV7-2 with TRBJ1-3, with a tentative D call TRBD1 (5 bases). Sequences were obtained from central memory CD4+ T cells from blood. CDR3 residues: CASSPQGGPGNTIYF. In DNA form, the CDR3 reads TGTGCCAGCAGCCCCCAGGGTGGGCCTGGGAACACCATATATTTT.